This T cell receptor (beta chain) stems from a study of shared clonotypes between healthy human individuals. Findings of the study overall: Memory subsets generally showed lower estimated richness than naive subsets.

This clone was recorded a few times. Its specificity is unknown. Germline V gives CDR1 MGHDK, CDR2 SYGVNS. CDR3 length: 12 amino acids. Trimming took 4 bases from V and 2 from J, leaving 3 bases between them. The assay was immunoSEQ multiplex PCR, and TCRdb's table has in-frame clones only and misses some. The sample holds 2 million to 2.5 million clones, approximately 94% seen once. In the naive CD8 group, cells lacked CD45RO and were positively selected for CCR7, so terminally differentiated effector memory CD45RA+ cells were left out. The clonotype comes from a man aged 18 to 29 in good health. Sequenced material: naive CD8+ T cells sorted from blood. The rearrangement joins TRBV25-1 to TRBJ1-5; D is uncertain. CDR3: CASSVGNQPQHF. The CDR3 DNA is TGTGCCAGCAGTGTGGGCAATCAGCCCCAGCATTTT.